These 3 T cell receptor beta chains came from one sample sequenced in a study of blood T cell repertoires in COVID-19. The method was immunoSEQ multiplex PCR; TCRdb's version includes in-frame clones alone and lacks a portion of them. This sample has some 220,000 clones, with 80% found just once. The sample comprised peripheral blood. All receptors come from a woman in her 70s with acute or convalescent COVID-19.

This rearrangement joins TRBV6-4 to TRBJ2-5; 13 nucleotides align to TRBD2. The J segment lost 9 bases and the V segment lost 6 bases, leaving 10 bases of the junction unmatched. Germline V gene sequence: CDR1 MRHNA, CDR2 SNTAGT. This CDR3 comprises 15 residues. The CDR3 DNA is TGTGCCAGCAGCCCGGGACTAGCGGGGCCCGAGGCCCAGTACTTC. Its translation is CASSPGLAGPEAQYF.

The chain has TRBV5-1 and TRBJ2-3; TRBD1 might be the D (6 bases). This CDR3 spans 15 amino acids. From germline, CDR1 is SGHRS and CDR2 YFSETQ. V gave up 0 bases and J gave up 3 bases, with 11 bases separating them. The CDR3 protein is CASSLAVGGTDTQYF. The CDR3 bases are TGCGCCAGCAGCTTGGCTGTAGGGGGAACAGATACGCAGTATTTT.

The chain carries TRBV18 and TRBJ2-3; weak D call: TRBD2 (5 bases). The germline gives CDR1 KGHSH, CDR2 LQKENI. Trimming shortened V by 1 base and J by 2 bases, and 16 bases separated the two germline ends. The CDR3 is 17 amino acids. The CDR3 here is CASSPLGATAHTDTQYF. The CDR3 coding sequence is TGTGCCAGCTCACCACTGGGAGCAACCGCGCACACAGATACGCAGTATTTT.